This TCR beta chain was obtained from a study of CD8 T cells in ankylosing spondylitis. Per the germline V gene, CDR1 is MGHRA and CDR2 is YSYEKL. There are 14 residues in the CDR3. The V and J ends lost 0 bases and 6 bases, in that order; junction bases with no gene match: 0. This clonotype was recorded a few times. Libraries of TCR beta came from quantitative 5'-RACE with molecular barcodes. TCRdb reprocessed the 5' RACE reads via MiXCR and lists one record per CDR3 protein. The profile shows about 360,000 distinct CDR3 sequences, 20% to 25% of them singletons. The chain carries TRBV4-1 and TRBJ1-4; TRBD1 agrees at 8 bases. The specimen sequenced was blood, either unsorted or a sorted T cell fraction (not recorded which). This clonotype originated in a male donor with ankylosing spondylitis or in good health (not recorded which). CDR3 DNA sequence: TGCGCCAGCAGCCAAGAGACAGGGGATGAAAAACTGTTTTTT. Residues: CASSQETGDEKLFF.